This entry is about one TCR beta chain. Its antigen is not known. The protocol was immunoSEQ multiplex PCR, while the TCRdb copy is restricted to in-frame clones and leaves out a portion. Seen here are some 200,000 clones, about 92% observed once, and the top ten hold 3.5% to 4.5%. This sample was taken from a study of T cell responses to AZD1222 COVID-19 vaccine. General study results and limits: Sampled repertoires all dated from after the peak T cell response.

Germline V lookup: CDR1 SNHLY, CDR2 FYNNEI. This CDR3 has 13 amino acids. Trimming removed 7 bases from V and 4 bases from J; junction bases left unmatched: 6. The sample was peripheral blood, taken on day 0 of AZD1222 vaccination. The J gene is TRBJ1-1, the V gene TRBV2, with TRBD1 matching over 7 bases. The clonotype was recovered from an adult in good health. The CDR3 bases are TGTGCCAGCAATGACAGGGAGGGCACTGAAGCTTTCTTT. It specifies CASNDREGTEAFF.